Listed below are T cell receptor beta chains from one sample, sequenced in a study of CD8+ T cells in alopecia areata. The method was immunoSEQ multiplex PCR; TCRdb's version includes in-frame clones alone and lacks a portion of them. The data hold around 160,000 clones, with around 86% observed a single time. The material sequenced was CD8+ T cells sorted from blood, taken at week 0. The receptors derive from a human donor with alopecia areata. The CDR3 runs from the conserved cysteine through the conserved F or W. Fields, in order: clone size, J gene, V gene, D gene, CDR3 DNA, CDR3 protein. A D gene is named only where the DNA matches it firmly. For some rows the clone size is stated as once, few or many, or as a class when expanded; others skip it.

clone_size: -
j_call: TRBJ2-7
v_call: TRBV29-1
d_call: -
cdr3_nt: TGCAGCGTTGAATGGGTGGGGACTCCAACGGGGGAGCAGTACTTC
cdr3_aa: CSVEWVGTPTGEQYF

clone_size: -
j_call: TRBJ2-3
v_call: TRBV29-1
d_call: -
cdr3_nt: TGCAGCGTTCCTCGGATGTTGACAGATACGCAGTATTTT
cdr3_aa: CSVPRMLTDTQYF

clone_size: once
j_call: TRBJ1-2
v_call: TRBV18
d_call: -
cdr3_nt: TGTGCCAGCTCACCACTGAGAGGAGTACGGGGCTACACCTTC
cdr3_aa: CASSPLRGVRGYTF

clone_size: -
j_call: TRBJ2-7
v_call: TRBV6-6
d_call: -
cdr3_nt: TGTGCCAGCAGTCCGGGTAGCTCCTACGAGCAGTACTTC
cdr3_aa: CASSPGSSYEQYF

clone_size: few
j_call: TRBJ2-1
v_call: TRBV6-1
d_call: TRBD2
cdr3_nt: TGTGCCAGCAGTGACACTAGCGTGATATCCTACAATGAGCAGTTCTTC
cdr3_aa: CASSDTSVISYNEQFF

clone_size: -
j_call: TRBJ2-7
v_call: TRBV29-1
d_call: -
cdr3_nt: TGCAGCGTTGAAATAGAGGCCAATAACTACGAGCAGTACTTC
cdr3_aa: CSVEIEANNYEQYF

clone_size: few
j_call: TRBJ1-1
v_call: TRBV19
d_call: -
cdr3_nt: TGTGCCAGTAGTTTTGAACGGGTCGGACCTTTCTTT
cdr3_aa: CASSFERVGPFF

clone_size: -
j_call: TRBJ2-1
v_call: TRBV4-1
d_call: TRBD2
cdr3_nt: TGCGCCAGCAGCCAAGAGCTCCGGCTAGCGGGAGCAAATGAGCAGTTCTTC
cdr3_aa: CASSQELRLAGANEQFF

clone_size: -
j_call: TRBJ1-1
v_call: TRBV7-9
d_call: -
cdr3_nt: TGTGCCAGCAGCTCTGCACAGAACACTGAAGCTTTCTTT
cdr3_aa: CASSSAQNTEAFF

clone_size: -
j_call: TRBJ2-7
v_call: TRBV29-1
d_call: TRBD1
cdr3_nt: TGCAGCGTTGAAGGCCCCAGGGGGCAAAACGAGCAGTACTTC
cdr3_aa: CSVEGPRGQNEQYF

clone_size: -
j_call: TRBJ1-4
v_call: TRBV4-1
d_call: -
cdr3_nt: TGCGCCAGCAGTGTATCTACCGGGACAACACTTGAAAAACTGTTTTTT
cdr3_aa: CASSVSTGTTLEKLFF

clone_size: -
j_call: TRBJ1-2
v_call: TRBV18
d_call: -
cdr3_nt: TGTGCCAGCTCACCAGGAGGACAAGGGGAATTTGGCTACACCTTC
cdr3_aa: CASSPGGQGEFGYTF

clone_size: -
j_call: TRBJ2-2
v_call: TRBV5-4
d_call: -
cdr3_nt: TGTGCCAGCAGCTTTTTGGGCGGCGGGGAGCTGTTTTTT
cdr3_aa: CASSFLGGGELFF

clone_size: -
j_call: TRBJ1-5
v_call: TRBV6-5
d_call: -
cdr3_nt: TGTGCCAGCAGTTACGAGAGCAATCAGCCCCAGCATTTT
cdr3_aa: CASSYESNQPQHF

clone_size: -
j_call: TRBJ2-3
v_call: TRBV7-9
d_call: TRBD2
cdr3_nt: TGTGCCTGCGGGAGTACCGTCACAGATACGCAGTATTTT
cdr3_aa: CACGSTVTDTQYF

clone_size: -
j_call: TRBJ2-5
v_call: TRBV6-6
d_call: TRBD2
cdr3_nt: TGTGCCAGCAGTTACCGACTAGCGGCAAAAGAAGAGACCCAGTACTTC
cdr3_aa: CASSYRLAAKEETQYF

clone_size: -
j_call: TRBJ1-1
v_call: TRBV5-1
d_call: TRBD1
cdr3_nt: TGCGCCAGCAGTTGGACAGGAATGAACACTGAAGCTTTCTTT
cdr3_aa: CASSWTGMNTEAFF

clone_size: -
j_call: TRBJ2-5
v_call: TRBV7-8
d_call: -
cdr3_nt: TGTGCCAGCAGCGGGACACTCCAAGAGACCCAGTACTTC
cdr3_aa: CASSGTLQETQYF

clone_size: -
j_call: TRBJ2-1
v_call: TRBV4-1
d_call: -
cdr3_nt: TGCGCCAGCAGCCCCCGAGACTACCCATACAATGAGCAGTTCTTC
cdr3_aa: CASSPRDYPYNEQFF

clone_size: -
j_call: TRBJ2-7
v_call: TRBV27
d_call: -
cdr3_nt: TGTGCCAGCAGTTTATCATCCGTCGGGCCAAGCTCCTACGAGCAGTACTTC
cdr3_aa: CASSLSSVGPSSYEQYF

clone_size: -
j_call: TRBJ2-7
v_call: TRBV7-9
d_call: TRBD1
cdr3_nt: TGTGCCAGCAGCCCCAGGGACAGGGCTTACGAGCAGTACTTC
cdr3_aa: CASSPRDRAYEQYF

clone_size: -
j_call: TRBJ2-7
v_call: TRBV7-9
d_call: TRBD1
cdr3_nt: TGTGCCAGCAGCCGGGGGACAGGGAAGTACGAGCAGTACTTC
cdr3_aa: CASSRGTGKYEQYF

clone_size: -
j_call: TRBJ2-7
v_call: TRBV11-2
d_call: -
cdr3_nt: TGTGCCAGCAGCTCGATCGCACGCGAGCAGTACTTC
cdr3_aa: CASSSIAREQYF

clone_size: -
j_call: TRBJ2-1
v_call: TRBV4-1
d_call: -
cdr3_nt: TGCGCCAGCAGCCTTCCGGAGCGGAGTTACAATGAGCAGTTCTTC
cdr3_aa: CASSLPERSYNEQFF

clone_size: -
j_call: TRBJ2-7
v_call: TRBV7-9
d_call: -
cdr3_nt: TGTGCCAGCAGCCCTTGGGGGGCCGTGGCTGCGGGAAACCCTGACGAGCAGTACTTC
cdr3_aa: CASSPWGAVAAGNPDEQYF

clone_size: once
j_call: TRBJ2-7
v_call: TRBV11-2
d_call: TRBD1
cdr3_nt: TGTGCCAGCAGCTTTGGACAGGGTACCTACGAGCAGTACTTC
cdr3_aa: CASSFGQGTYEQYF

clone_size: -
j_call: TRBJ2-3
v_call: TRBV27
d_call: -
cdr3_nt: TGTGCCAGCATGGTGTTTAGTGGGAGCACAGATACGCAGTATTTT
cdr3_aa: CASMVFSGSTDTQYF

clone_size: once
j_call: TRBJ2-7
v_call: TRBV29-1
d_call: -
cdr3_nt: TGCAGCGTTGAACCCGCAGGGCGAAGTGGGACTTACGAGCAGTACTTC
cdr3_aa: CSVEPAGRSGTYEQYF

clone_size: -
j_call: TRBJ1-4
v_call: TRBV9
d_call: -
cdr3_nt: TGTGCCAGCAGCACTGGTTCTAACGAAAAACTGTTTTTT
cdr3_aa: CASSTGSNEKLFF

clone_size: -
j_call: TRBJ2-1
v_call: TRBV6-5
d_call: -
cdr3_nt: TGTGCCAGCAGCGCCGGCACTGAGCAGTTCTTC
cdr3_aa: CASSAGTEQFF

clone_size: -
j_call: TRBJ2-7
v_call: TRBV27
d_call: -
cdr3_nt: TGTGCCAGCGGGGGTAAGGCCTACGAGCAGTACTTC
cdr3_aa: CASGGKAYEQYF

clone_size: -
j_call: TRBJ2-2
v_call: TRBV11-2
d_call: -
cdr3_nt: TGTGCCAGCAGCTTATCCGAGTTTAGTAACGCCGGGGAGCTGTTTTTT
cdr3_aa: CASSLSEFSNAGELFF

clone_size: -
j_call: TRBJ2-1
v_call: TRBV6-5
d_call: -
cdr3_nt: TGTGCCAGCAGTGGGGGACCCTTCAAAGAGAATGAGCAGTTCTTC
cdr3_aa: CASSGGPFKENEQFF

clone_size: few
j_call: TRBJ1-1
v_call: TRBV2
d_call: -
cdr3_nt: TGTGCCAGCATCGGGGAGAGGAGGAAAGCTTTCTTT
cdr3_aa: CASIGERRKAFF

clone_size: -
j_call: TRBJ2-3
v_call: TRBV4-1
d_call: TRBD1
cdr3_nt: TGCGCCAGCAGCCATGACAGGGAACGATTCACAGATACGCAGTATTTT
cdr3_aa: CASSHDRERFTDTQYF

clone_size: -
j_call: TRBJ2-7
v_call: TRBV14
d_call: -
cdr3_nt: TGTGCCAGCAGCCAAGGATACAGTCTGTCCTACGAGCAGTACTTC
cdr3_aa: CASSQGYSLSYEQYF

clone_size: -
j_call: TRBJ1-1
v_call: TRBV7-9
d_call: -
cdr3_nt: TGTGCCAGCAGCTTGGACACTTTGAACACTGAAGCTTTCTTT
cdr3_aa: CASSLDTLNTEAFF

clone_size: -
j_call: TRBJ2-3
v_call: TRBV5-1
d_call: -
cdr3_nt: TGCGCCAGCAGCTTCACGGGGGGCACAGATACGCAGTATTTT
cdr3_aa: CASSFTGGTDTQYF

clone_size: -
j_call: TRBJ2-1
v_call: TRBV7-9
d_call: -
cdr3_nt: TGTGCCAGCAGCCTCAGGAATGAGCAGTTCTTC
cdr3_aa: CASSLRNEQFF

clone_size: few
j_call: TRBJ2-7
v_call: TRBV5-1
d_call: -
cdr3_nt: TGCGCCAGCAGCTTGGGCGGGGCGGACGAGCAGTACTTC
cdr3_aa: CASSLGGADEQYF

clone_size: -
j_call: TRBJ1-3
v_call: TRBV28
d_call: -
cdr3_nt: TGTGCCAGCAGTTTATTGGGTGCTGGAAACACCATATATTTT
cdr3_aa: CASSLLGAGNTIYF

clone_size: -
j_call: TRBJ2-5
v_call: TRBV6-5
d_call: -
cdr3_nt: TGTGCCAGCAGTTTAAGCGGCCCACAAGAGACCCAGTACTTC
cdr3_aa: CASSLSGPQETQYF

clone_size: -
j_call: TRBJ2-1
v_call: TRBV29-1
d_call: -
cdr3_nt: TGCAGCGTTGAAAGTCCCGTGGGAGAGGAGCAGTTCTTC
cdr3_aa: CSVESPVGEEQFF

clone_size: -
j_call: TRBJ2-7
v_call: TRBV9
d_call: TRBD2
cdr3_nt: TGTGCCAGCTCCCCGGGAGGGCCGTCTTACGAGCAGTACTTC
cdr3_aa: CASSPGGPSYEQYF

clone_size: -
j_call: TRBJ2-3
v_call: TRBV14
d_call: TRBD1
cdr3_nt: TGTGCCAGCAGCCATAGACAGGGCTCAGATACGCAGTATTTT
cdr3_aa: CASSHRQGSDTQYF

clone_size: -
j_call: TRBJ2-1
v_call: TRBV5-1
d_call: -
cdr3_nt: TGCGCCAGCAGCTTGAATAGGGGCTACTCCTACAATGAGCAGTTCTTC
cdr3_aa: CASSLNRGYSYNEQFF

clone_size: -
j_call: TRBJ2-1
v_call: TRBV30
d_call: TRBD1
cdr3_nt: TGTGCCTGCTCGCCCGGGACAGACAATGAGCAGTTCTTC
cdr3_aa: CACSPGTDNEQFF

clone_size: -
j_call: TRBJ2-3
v_call: TRBV4-2
d_call: TRBD2
cdr3_nt: TGTGCCAGCAGCCCGACTAGCGGGAGTTCCGATACGCAGTATTTT
cdr3_aa: CASSPTSGSSDTQYF

clone_size: -
j_call: TRBJ2-1
v_call: TRBV29-1
d_call: TRBD1
cdr3_nt: TGCAGCGTTGTACAGGGGATGTACAATGAGCAGTTCTTC
cdr3_aa: CSVVQGMYNEQFF

clone_size: -
j_call: TRBJ2-1
v_call: TRBV21-1
d_call: -
cdr3_nt: TGTGCCATCCTAAAGGGGGGACTAGCGGTTGATAGCTCCTACAATGAGCAGTTCTTC
cdr3_aa: CAILKGGLAVDSSYNEQFF

clone_size: -
j_call: TRBJ2-3
v_call: TRBV5-1
d_call: -
cdr3_nt: TGCGCCAGCAGCCCCGGCAGTCTGAAACGAGATACGCAGTATTTT
cdr3_aa: CASSPGSLKRDTQYF

clone_size: -
j_call: TRBJ2-3
v_call: TRBV7-7
d_call: -
cdr3_nt: TGTGCCAGCAGCTTAGTTCTAACAGGCCGAGGAAGTGGCACAGATACGCAGTATTTT
cdr3_aa: CASSLVLTGRGSGTDTQYF